This TCR beta chain was found in a study of regulatory T cells in long-lasting Graves disease. The time point is: persistent/refractory GD, antithyroid drugs over 5 years with positive TRAb. RNA extracted from PBMCs served as the sequencing template. Arm-PCR of CDR3 regions and iRepertoire HTBI primers were used to build TCR beta libraries. TCRdb reprocessed the multiplex PCR reads with MiXCR, giving one entry per CDR3 protein. Here the sample spans a few hundred thousand distinct CDR3 sequences, roughly 24% being singletons. This clonotype has a count of ten or more. This clonotype was obtained from a middle-aged woman with Graves disease. The sample was peripheral blood mononuclear cells (PBMCs), taken when the disease was refractory, from a patient treated with antithyroid drugs.

Here the CDR3 DNA reads TGTGCCACCAGCAGAGAAGGAGGATACCATGAAGCTTTCTTT. Translated, it gives CATSREGGYHEAFF. The rearrangement uses TRBV15 and TRBJ1-1; D remains unclear. The germline V gene encodes CDR1 LNHNV and CDR2 YYDKDF (reference sequence). The CDR3 is 14 amino acids. V lost 0 bases to trimming and J lost 7 bases, with 12 bases between them.